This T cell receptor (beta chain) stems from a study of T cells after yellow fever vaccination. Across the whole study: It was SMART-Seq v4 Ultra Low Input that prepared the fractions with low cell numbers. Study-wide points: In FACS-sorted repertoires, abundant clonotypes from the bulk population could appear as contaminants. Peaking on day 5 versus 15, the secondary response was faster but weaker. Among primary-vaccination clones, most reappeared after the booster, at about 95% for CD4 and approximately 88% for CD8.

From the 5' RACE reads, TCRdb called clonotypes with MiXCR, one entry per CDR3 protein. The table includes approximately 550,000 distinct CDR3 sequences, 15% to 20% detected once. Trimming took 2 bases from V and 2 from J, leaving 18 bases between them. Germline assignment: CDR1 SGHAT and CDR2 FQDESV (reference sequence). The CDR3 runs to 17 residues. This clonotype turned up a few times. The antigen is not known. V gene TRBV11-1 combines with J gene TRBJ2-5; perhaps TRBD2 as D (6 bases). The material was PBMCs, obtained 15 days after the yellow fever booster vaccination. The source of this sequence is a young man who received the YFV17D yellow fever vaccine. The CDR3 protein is CASSLSAGSTAQETQYF. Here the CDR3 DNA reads TGTGCCAGCAGCTTAAGTGCGGGGTCGACGGCGCAAGAGACCCAGTACTTC.